One sample yielded the 2 T cell receptor beta chains listed below, sequenced in a study of graft-versus-host responses after intestinal transplantation. TCRdb's copy holds only in-frame clones and misses some; the assay was immunoSEQ multiplex PCR. The table shows some 48,000 clones, with roughly 95% occurring only once. The antigens of these receptors remain unknown. Specimen: unstimulated CD8+ T cells sorted from spleen or lymph node cells, collected before transplant. The origin of the receptors is a human donor who was the organ donor for an intestinal transplant.

The chain uses TRBV28 and TRBJ1-1; 12 bases match TRBD1. CDR1 is MDHEN, CDR2 SYDVKM, per germline. With V trimmed by 3 bases and J by 5 bases, 16 bases remained unmatched. The CDR3 has 19 residues. CDR3 coding DNA: TGTGCCAGCAGTTTTCCGCCGGGACAGGGGGCGCGGAGAAGAACTGAAGCTTTCTTT. Residues: CASSFPPGQGARRRTEAFF.

The chain uses TRBV11-2 and TRBJ2-2; D unclear. V was clipped by 0 bases and J by 6 bases, with 5 bases between them. The CDR3 is 13 amino acids. Per the germline V gene, CDR1 is SGHAT and CDR2 is FQNNGV. The CDR3 reads CASSLDLPGELFF. DNA for the CDR3: TGTGCCAGCAGCTTAGATCTCCCCGGGGAGCTGTTTTTT.